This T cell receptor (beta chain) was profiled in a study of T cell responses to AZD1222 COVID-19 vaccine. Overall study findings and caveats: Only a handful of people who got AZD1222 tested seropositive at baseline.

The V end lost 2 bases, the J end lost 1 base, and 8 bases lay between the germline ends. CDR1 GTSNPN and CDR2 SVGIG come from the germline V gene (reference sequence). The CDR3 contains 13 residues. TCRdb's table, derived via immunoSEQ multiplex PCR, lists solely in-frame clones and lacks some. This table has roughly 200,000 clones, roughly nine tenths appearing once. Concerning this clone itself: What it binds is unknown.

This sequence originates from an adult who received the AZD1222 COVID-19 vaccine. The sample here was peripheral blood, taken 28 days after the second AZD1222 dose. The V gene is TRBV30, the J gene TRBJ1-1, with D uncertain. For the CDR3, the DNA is TGTGCCTGGAGTAGCAGCCAGAACACTGAAGCTTTCTTT. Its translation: CAWSSSQNTEAFF.